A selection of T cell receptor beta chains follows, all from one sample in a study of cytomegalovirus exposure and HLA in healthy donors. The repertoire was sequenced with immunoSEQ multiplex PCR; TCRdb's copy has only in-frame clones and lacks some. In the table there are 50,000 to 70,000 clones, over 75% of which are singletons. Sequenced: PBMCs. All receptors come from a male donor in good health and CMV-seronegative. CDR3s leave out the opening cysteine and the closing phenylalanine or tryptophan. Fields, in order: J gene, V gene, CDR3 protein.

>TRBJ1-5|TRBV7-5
ARSLGPPQGDNQPQH
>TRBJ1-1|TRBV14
ASSQDLGQGVNTEAF
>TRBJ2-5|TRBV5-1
ASAKGQAGEETQY
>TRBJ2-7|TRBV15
ATSRDQGRDSYEQY
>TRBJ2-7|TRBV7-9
ASSLGGASYEQY
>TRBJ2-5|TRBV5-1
ASSLNRVTQETQY
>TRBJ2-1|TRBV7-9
ASSPRRSGGAIGNEQF
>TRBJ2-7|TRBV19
ASSTTSGGADEQY
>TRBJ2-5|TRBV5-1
ASDLGTNQETQY
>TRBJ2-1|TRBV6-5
ASSYSWAGTRAL
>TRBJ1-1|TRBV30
AWSALDRDLGTEAF
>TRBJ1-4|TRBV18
ASSPSAGQGTGEKLF
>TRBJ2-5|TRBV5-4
ASSLQGWETQY
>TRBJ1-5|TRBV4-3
ASSQDLVAGPQH
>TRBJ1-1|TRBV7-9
ASNFGQGETEAF
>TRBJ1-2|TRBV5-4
ASSLAGGQAYGYT
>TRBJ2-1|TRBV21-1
ASSKERAGASSSYNEQF
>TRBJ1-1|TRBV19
ASSTGHLNTEAF
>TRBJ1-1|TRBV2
ASSEAPGVNTEAF
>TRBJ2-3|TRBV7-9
ASSSGLVETDTQY
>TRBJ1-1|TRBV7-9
ASSGNTGGTEAF
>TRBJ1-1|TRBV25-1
ASSESGTGRFAF
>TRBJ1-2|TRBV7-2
ASSQASGASGYT
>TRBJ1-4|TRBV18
ASSQGQDNEKLF
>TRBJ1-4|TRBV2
ASNRGVGEKLF
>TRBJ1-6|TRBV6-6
ASSYSWTGDSPLH
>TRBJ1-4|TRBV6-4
ANTDSLPNEKLF
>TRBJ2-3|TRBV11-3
ASSQGDRGRTTDTQY
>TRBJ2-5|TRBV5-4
ASSTTGLPGETQY
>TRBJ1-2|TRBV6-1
ASTEAGVNYGYT
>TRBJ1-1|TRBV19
ASSAILTYSTEAF
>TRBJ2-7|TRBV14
ASSLDRFYEQY
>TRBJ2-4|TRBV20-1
SAGLSRIQY
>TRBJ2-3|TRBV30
AWNGGGSTDTQY
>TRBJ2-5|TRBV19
ASSTRDRGAQY
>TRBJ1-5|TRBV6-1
ASNGQGSGNQPQH
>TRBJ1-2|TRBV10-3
AISGTANYGYT
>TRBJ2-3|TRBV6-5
ASSYGGQYTDTQY
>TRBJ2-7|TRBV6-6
ASSPGQGSYEQY
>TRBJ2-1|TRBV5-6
ASSLDAGREYNEQF
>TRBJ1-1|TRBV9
ASSAGGGPGTEAF
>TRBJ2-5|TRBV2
ASSRGLAGGLETQY
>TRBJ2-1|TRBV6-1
ASREGISGVGGF
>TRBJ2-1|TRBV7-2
ASGKSGVSNNEQF
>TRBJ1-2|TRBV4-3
ASSQDVGTGKDT
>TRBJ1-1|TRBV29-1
SAAAGGNTEAF
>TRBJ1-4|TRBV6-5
ASSLDRSNEKLF
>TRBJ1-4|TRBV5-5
ASSMTGPTNEKLF
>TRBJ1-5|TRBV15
ATSPTGGNQPQH
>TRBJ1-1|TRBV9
ASSVVQGVRGAEAF
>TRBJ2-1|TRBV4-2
ASSQDRGGEEQF
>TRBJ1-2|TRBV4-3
ASSQDHRREGYGYT